This T cell receptor (beta chain) stems from a study of T cell repertoires in cytomegalovirus infection. Via MiXCR, TCRdb re-called the reads, giving one row per CDR3 protein. The sample includes about 680,000 distinct CDR3 sequences, 20% to 25% of them seen just once. The CDR3 contains 15 residues. Looked up from germline, CDR1 is SGHRS and CDR2 is YFSETQ. V lost 4 bases, J lost 7 bases, and 15 bases lay in between. Input material: CD8+ T cells from PBMCs. The chain links TRBV5-1 to TRBJ1-6, with a tentative D call TRBD1 (5 bases). This clonotype was obtained from a human donor in good health (CMV status not recorded). Some clones in this sample may be carry-over from other donors' samples. DNA for the CDR3: TGCGCCAGCAGCCTGAGGTCGTCAGGGAATTCACCCCTCCACTTT. Translation gives CASSLRSSGNSPLHF.